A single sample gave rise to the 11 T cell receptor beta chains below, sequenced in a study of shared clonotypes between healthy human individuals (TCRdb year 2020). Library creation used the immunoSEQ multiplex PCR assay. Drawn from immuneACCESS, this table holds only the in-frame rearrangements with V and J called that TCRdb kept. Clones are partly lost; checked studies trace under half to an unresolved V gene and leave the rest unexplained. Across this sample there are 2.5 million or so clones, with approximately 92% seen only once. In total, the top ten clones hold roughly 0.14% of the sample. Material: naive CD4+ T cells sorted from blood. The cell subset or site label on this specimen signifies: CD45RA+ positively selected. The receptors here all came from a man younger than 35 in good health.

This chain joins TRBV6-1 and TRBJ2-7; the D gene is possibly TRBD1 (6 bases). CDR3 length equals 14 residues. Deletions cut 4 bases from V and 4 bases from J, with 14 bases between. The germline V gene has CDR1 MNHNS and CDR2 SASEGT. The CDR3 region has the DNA TGTGCCAGCAGTGGGATCCAGGGGCGATACGAGCAGTACTTC. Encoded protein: CASSGIQGRYEQYF.

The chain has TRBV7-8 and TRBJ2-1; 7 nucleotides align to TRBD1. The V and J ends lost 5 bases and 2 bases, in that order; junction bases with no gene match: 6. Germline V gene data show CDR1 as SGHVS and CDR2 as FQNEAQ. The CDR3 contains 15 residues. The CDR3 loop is CASSVDRAAYNEQFF. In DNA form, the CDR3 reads TGTGCCAGCAGCGTCGACAGGGCGGCCTACAATGAGCAGTTCTTC. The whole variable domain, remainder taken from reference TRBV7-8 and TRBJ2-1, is GAGVSQSPRYKVAKRGQDVALRCDPISGHVSLFWYQQALGQGPEFLTYFQNEAQLDKSGLPSDRFFAERPEGSVSTLKIQRTQQEDSAVYLCASSVDRAAYNEQFFGPGTRLTVL.

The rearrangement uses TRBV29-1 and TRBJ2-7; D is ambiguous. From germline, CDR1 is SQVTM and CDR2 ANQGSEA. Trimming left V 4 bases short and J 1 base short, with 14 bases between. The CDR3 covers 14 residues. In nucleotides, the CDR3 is TGCAGCGTTGTCGGTTTGGGGAAATCCTACGAGCAGTACTTC. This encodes CSVVGLGKSYEQYF.

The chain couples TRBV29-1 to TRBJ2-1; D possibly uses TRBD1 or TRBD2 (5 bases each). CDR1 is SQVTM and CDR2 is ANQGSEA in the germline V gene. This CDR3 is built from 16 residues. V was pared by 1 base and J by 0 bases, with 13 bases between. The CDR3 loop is CSVEGGKTVSYNEQFF. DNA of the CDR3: TGCAGCGTTGAAGGGGGGAAGACGGTCTCCTACAATGAGCAGTTCTTC.

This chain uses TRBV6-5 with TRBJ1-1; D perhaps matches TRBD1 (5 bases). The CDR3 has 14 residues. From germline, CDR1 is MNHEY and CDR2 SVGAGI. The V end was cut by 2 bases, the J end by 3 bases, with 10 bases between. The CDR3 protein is CASSYRVGDTEAFF. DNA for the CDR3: TGTGCCAGCAGTTACAGGGTGGGGGACACTGAAGCTTTCTTT.

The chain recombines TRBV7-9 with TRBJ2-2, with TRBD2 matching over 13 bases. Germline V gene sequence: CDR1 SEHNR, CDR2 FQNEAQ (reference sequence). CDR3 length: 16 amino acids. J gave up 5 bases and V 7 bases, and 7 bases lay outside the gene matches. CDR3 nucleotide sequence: TGTGCCAGCACCACCGGGACTAGCGGGATTACCGGGGAGCTGTTTTTT. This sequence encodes CASTTGTSGITGELFF.

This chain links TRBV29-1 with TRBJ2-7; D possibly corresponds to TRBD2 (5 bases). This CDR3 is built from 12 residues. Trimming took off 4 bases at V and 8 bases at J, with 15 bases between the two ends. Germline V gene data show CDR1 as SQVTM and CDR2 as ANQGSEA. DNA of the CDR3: TGCAGCGTTGTTGAGGACTTCGTAAAGCAGTACTTC. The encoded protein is CSVVEDFVKQYF.

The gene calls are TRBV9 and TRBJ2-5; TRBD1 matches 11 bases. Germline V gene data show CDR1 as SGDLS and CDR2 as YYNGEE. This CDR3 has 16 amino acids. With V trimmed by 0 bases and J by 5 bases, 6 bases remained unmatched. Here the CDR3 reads CASSVAGQGDWETQYF. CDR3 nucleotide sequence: TGTGCCAGCAGCGTAGCGGGACAGGGGGATTGGGAGACCCAGTACTTC.

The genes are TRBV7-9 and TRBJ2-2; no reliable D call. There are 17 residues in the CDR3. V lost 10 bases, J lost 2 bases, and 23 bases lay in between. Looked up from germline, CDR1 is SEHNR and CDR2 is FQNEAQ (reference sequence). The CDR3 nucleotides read TGTGCCATCAAACGGTACCGAGATAGGATAAACACCGGGGAGCTGTTTTTT. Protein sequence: CAIKRYRDRINTGELFF. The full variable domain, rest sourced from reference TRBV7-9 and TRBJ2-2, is DTGVSQNPRHKITKRGQNVTFRCDPISEHNRLYWYRQTLGQGPEFLTYFQNEAQLEKSRLLSDRFSAERPKGSFSTLEIQRTEQGDSAMYLCAIKRYRDRINTGELFFGEGSRLTVL.

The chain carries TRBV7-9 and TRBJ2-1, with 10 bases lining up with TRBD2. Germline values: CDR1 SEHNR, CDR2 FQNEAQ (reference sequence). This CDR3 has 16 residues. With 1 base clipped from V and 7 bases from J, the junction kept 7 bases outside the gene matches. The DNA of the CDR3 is TGTGCCAGCAGCTTAGATAGGCTAGCGGGAGTGAATGAGCAGTTCTTC. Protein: CASSLDRLAGVNEQFF.

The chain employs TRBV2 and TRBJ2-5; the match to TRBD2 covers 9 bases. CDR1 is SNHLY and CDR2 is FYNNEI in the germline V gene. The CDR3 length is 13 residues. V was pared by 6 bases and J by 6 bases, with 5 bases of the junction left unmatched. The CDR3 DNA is TGTGCCAGCAGAGCCGGGACTAGCCAGACCCAGTACTTC. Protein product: CASRAGTSQTQYF.